This T cell receptor beta chain derives from a study of blood T cell repertoires in COVID-19 (TCRdb year 2020). Turning to the overall study: Samples covering the acute and convalescent phases of COVID-19 were provided by collaborators in the United States, Italy and Spain. The repertoires were released in a freely available public database meant as a resource for research on the immune response to SARS-CoV-2. Deeply sampled blood TCRbeta repertoires from subjects exposed to, actively infected with, or recovered from COVID-19 were included in the dataset. The samples were drawn from the first 160 participants of the ongoing ImmuneRACE study and from over a thousand subjects provided by 6 global collaborators. The prospective study material was composed of cDNA or gDNA derived from T cells, B-cell-depleted T cells, or PBMCs. The sample metadata nearly always contained a de-identified subject ID, COVID-19 status, age in years and sex. Where available, HLA class I and class II types were taken from metadata supplied by the sample provider and were not determined by assay-based typing.

As to this clone: The antigen it recognizes is unknown. Per-base quality was not reported, and no clone a single base away is much larger than it.

CDR1 is given as SNHLY and CDR2 as FYNNEI, both from the germline V gene. V loses 8 bases, J loses 0 bases, and the germline ends lie 8 bases apart. From the cysteine up to the phenylalanine, the CDR3 has a length of 13 residues. The DNA shown is the 39-base CDR3, in frame from base 1. Study-wide findings and limitations: Clinical and demographic metadata were provided uncurated, with the amount varying by source and participant.

TCRbeta CDR3 regions were amplified from genomic DNA by means of the immunoSEQ Assay, a bias-controlled multiplex PCR. The study's processing was this. Within the assay, amplification of reference gene primers was used to estimate how many nucleated cells each sample contained. Sequence reads were collapsed and filtered to measure the absolute abundance of every unique TCRbeta CDR3 rearrangement. Productive Simpson clonality was computed per sample as the square root of Simpson's diversity index over productive rearrangements. Here the immuneACCESS table is served through TCRdb, limited to in-frame sequences with V and J called. Missing clones are a known gap in these copies; in checked studies unresolved V genes cover under half, and the rest lacks a known reason. The V and J calls and clone size come from that table; D and trimming were worked out from the DNA. The sample yields 85,000 to 100,000 clones; approximately 85% were counted once. The ten largest account for about 4% of the sample.

Each collaborating institution followed its own protocols to collect whole blood in K2EDTA tubes. For TCRbeta analysis, collaborator samples were shipped as frozen whole blood, as isolated PBMCs, or as DNA extracted from either sample type. The sequencing sample was made of peripheral blood. The sequence is built from TRBV2 and TRBJ2-1; the D segment could be TRBD1, given 5 matching bases. The sequence derives from a man aged 55 to 70 with acute or convalescent COVID-19. Here the CDR3 is given as CASGQGSYNEQFF. The DNA sequence follows: TGTGCCAGCGGGCAGGGCTCCTACAATGAGCAGTTCTTC.